The source of this T cell receptor beta chain is a study of technical replicates of blood from a few donors. Only in-frame clones appear in the TCRdb table, and some are missing; sequencing was by immunoSEQ multiplex PCR. The table lists 79,000 or so clones, 80% to 95% of them singletons, with 0.3% to 0.45% in the top ten. The sequencing sample was made of T cells isolated from PBMCs. The receptor comes from a human donor in good health.

The CDR3 DNA follows: TGCGCCAGCCGCAGGAACAGGGTCTTAGGGACCCAGTACTTC. Translating gives CASRRNRVLGTQYF. The chain uses TRBV4-1 and TRBJ2-5; a possible D gene is TRBD1 (6 bases). V lost 8 bases and J lost 7, with 20 bases in between. This CDR3 is 14 amino acids long. Germline loops: CDR1 MGHRA, CDR2 YSYEKL.